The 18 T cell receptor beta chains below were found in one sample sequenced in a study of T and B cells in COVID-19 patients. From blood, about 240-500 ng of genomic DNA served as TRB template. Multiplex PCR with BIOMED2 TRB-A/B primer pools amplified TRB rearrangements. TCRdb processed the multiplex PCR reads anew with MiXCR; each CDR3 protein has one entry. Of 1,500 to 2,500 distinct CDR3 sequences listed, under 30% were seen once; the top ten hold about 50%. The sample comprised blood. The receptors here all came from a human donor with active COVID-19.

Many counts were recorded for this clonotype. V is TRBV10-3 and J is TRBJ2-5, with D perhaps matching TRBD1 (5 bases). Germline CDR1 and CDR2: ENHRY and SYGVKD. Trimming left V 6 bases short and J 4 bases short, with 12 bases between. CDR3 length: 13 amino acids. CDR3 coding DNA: TGTGCCATCAGCCGACAGCCCCGAGAGACCCAGTACTTC. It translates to CAISRQPRETQYF.

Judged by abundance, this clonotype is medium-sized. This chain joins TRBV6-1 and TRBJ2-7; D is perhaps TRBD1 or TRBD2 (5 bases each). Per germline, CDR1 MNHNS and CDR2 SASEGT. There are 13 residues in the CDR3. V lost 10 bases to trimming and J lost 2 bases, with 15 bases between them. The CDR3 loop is CAISGTYTYEQYF. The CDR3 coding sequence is TGTGCCATTTCCGGGACCTATACCTACGAGCAGTACTTC.

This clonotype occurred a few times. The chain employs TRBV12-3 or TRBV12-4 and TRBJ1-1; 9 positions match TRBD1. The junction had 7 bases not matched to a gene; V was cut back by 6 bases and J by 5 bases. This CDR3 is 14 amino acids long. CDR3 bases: TGTGCCAGCAGCCAGGGACAGGGTGGTACTGAAGCTTTCTTT. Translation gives CASSQGQGGTEAFF.

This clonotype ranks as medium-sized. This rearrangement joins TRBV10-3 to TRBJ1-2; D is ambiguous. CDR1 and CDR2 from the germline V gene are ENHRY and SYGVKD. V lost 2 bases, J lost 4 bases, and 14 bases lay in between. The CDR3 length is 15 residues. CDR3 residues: CAISEGSQLFYGYTF. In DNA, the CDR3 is TGTGCCATCAGTGAGGGGTCACAGCTCTTCTATGGCTACACCTTC.

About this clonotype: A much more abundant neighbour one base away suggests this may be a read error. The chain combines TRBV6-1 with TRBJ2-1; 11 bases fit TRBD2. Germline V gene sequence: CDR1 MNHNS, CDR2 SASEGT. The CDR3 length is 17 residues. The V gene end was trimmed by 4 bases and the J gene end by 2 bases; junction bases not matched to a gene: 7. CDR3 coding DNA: TGTGCCAGCAGTGCCCCACTAGCGGGAGCCCCCTACAATGAGCAGTTCTTC. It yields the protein CASSAPLAGAPYNEQFF.

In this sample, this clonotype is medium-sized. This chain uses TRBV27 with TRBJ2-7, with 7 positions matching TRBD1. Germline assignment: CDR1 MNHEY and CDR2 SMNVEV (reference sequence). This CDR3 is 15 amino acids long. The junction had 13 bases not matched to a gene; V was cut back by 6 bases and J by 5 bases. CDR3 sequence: CASRQQGHRPDEQYF. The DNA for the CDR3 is TGTGCCAGCAGACAACAGGGGCATCGTCCAGACGAGCAGTACTTC.

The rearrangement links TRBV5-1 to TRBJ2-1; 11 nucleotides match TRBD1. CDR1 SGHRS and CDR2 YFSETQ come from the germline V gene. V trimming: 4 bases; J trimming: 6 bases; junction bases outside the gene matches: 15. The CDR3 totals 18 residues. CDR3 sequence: CASSLYGFGQGAANEQFF. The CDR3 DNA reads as TGCGCCAGCAGCCTATACGGTTTTGGACAGGGGGCGGCCAATGAGCAGTTCTTC.

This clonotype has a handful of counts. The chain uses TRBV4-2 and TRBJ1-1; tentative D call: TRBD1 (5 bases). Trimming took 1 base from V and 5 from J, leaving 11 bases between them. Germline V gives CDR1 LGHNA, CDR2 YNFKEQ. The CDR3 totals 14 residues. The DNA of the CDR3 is TGTGCCAGCAGCCAAGTTGGGGGAGGGACTGAAGCTTTCTTT. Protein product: CASSQVGGGTEAFF.

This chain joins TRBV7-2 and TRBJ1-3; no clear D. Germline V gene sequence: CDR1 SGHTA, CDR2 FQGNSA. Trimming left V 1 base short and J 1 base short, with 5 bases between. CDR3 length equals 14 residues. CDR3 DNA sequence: TGTGCCAGCAGCTTAGAGAGGTCTGGAAACACCATATATTTT. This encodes CASSLERSGNTIYF.

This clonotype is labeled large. CDR3 protein: CASSQRRTSGRANEQFF. The CDR3 coding sequence is TGTGCCAGTAGTCAAAGGAGGACTAGCGGGAGGGCCAATGAGCAGTTCTTC. The chain combines TRBV19 with TRBJ2-1, with 15 bases matching TRBD2. Germline lookup yields CDR1 LNHDA and CDR2 SQIVND (reference sequence). The V gene end was trimmed by 5 bases and the J gene end by 6 bases; junction bases not matched to a gene: 8. The CDR3 runs 17 residues. Based on the CDR3 plus reference TRBV19 and TRBJ2-1, the full variable domain is DGGITQSPKYLFRKEGQNVTLSCEQNLNHDAMYWYRQDPGQGLRLIYYSQIVNDFQKGDIAEGYSVSREKKESFPLTVTSAQKNPTAFYLCASSQRRTSGRANEQFFGPGTRLTVL.

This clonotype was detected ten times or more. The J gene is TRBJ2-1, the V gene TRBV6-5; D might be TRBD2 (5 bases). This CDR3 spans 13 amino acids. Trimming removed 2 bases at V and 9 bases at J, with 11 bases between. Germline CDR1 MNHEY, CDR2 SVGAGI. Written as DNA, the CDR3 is TGTGCCAGCAGTTACGAGGGCTACGGTGAGCAGTTCTTC. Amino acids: CASSYEGYGEQFF.

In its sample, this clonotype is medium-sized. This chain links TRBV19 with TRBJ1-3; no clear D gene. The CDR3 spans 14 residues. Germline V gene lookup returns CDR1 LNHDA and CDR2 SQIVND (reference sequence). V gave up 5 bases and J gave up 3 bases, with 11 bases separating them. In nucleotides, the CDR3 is TGTGCCAGTAGTGCATCGGGATTTGGAAACACCATATATTTT. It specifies CASSASGFGNTIYF.

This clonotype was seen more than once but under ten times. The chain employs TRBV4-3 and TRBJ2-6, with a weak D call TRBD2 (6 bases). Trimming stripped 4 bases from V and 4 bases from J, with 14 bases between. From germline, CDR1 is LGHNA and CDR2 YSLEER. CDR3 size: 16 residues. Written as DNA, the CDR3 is TGCGCCAGCAGCCCAGTGGGGGGATCAGGGGCCAACGTCCTGACTTTC. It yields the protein CASSPVGGSGANVLTF.

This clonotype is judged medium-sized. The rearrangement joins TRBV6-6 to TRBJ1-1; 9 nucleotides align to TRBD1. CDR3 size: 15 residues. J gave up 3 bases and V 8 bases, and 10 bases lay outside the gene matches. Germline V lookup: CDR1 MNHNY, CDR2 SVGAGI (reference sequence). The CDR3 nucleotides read TGTGCCAGCGTCCCGGGACAGGGAACGGACACTGAAGCTTTCTTT. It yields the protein CASVPGQGTDTEAFF.

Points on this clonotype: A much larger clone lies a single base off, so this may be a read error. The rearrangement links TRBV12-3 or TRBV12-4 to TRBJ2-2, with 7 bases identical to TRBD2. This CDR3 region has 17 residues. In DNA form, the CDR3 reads TGTGCCAGCAGCCCCCCATTAACTAGCGCGAACACCGGGGAGATGTTTTTT. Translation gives CASSPPLTSANTGEMFF.

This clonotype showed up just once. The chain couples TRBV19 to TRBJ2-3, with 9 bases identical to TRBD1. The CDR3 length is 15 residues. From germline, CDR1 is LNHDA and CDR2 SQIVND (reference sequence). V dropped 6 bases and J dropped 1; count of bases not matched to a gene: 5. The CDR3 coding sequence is TGTGCCAGTAGCAGGGGACAGGGCCGCACAGATACGCAGTATTTT. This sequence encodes CASSRGQGRTDTQYF.

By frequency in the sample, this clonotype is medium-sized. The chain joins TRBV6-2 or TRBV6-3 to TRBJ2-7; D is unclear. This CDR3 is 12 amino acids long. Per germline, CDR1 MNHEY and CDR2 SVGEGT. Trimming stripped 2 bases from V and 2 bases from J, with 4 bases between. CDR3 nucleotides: TGTGCCAGCAGTTACGTGACCTACGAGCAGTACTTC. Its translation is CASSYVTYEQYF.

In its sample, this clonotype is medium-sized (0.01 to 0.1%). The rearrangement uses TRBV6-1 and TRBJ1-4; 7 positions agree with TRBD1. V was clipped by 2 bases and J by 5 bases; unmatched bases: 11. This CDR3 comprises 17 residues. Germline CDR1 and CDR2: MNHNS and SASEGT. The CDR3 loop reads CASSEPGQARRNEKLFF. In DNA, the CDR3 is TGTGCCAGCAGTGAACCTGGACAGGCGAGGAGGAATGAAAAACTGTTTTTT.